This section outlines one TCR beta chain sequence together with its context. The antigen it recognizes is unknown. No much larger clone exists at a distance of one base, and base qualities are not known. This record comes from a study of T cell repertoires in urothelial bladder cancer (dated by TCRdb to about 2019). Context from the whole study: Of the roughly 12 resected lesions, three were clinically staged as cT0, three as cTa, three as cT1 and three as cT2 or greater. Roughly 13 patients with bladder lesions undergoing transurethral resection were identified prospectively. Roughly 12 resected bladder lesions, consisting of urothelial carcinoma (UC+) and benign (UC-) specimens, were examined. The study compared TCR repertoire clonality in bladder tumors with that in benign bladder inflammation.

Bladder lesion specimens were obtained at transurethral resection and were stored at -80C. DNA was extracted from bladder specimens collected at transurethral resection. The TCR beta chain CDR3 region was sequenced with the immunoSEQ assay. The study's own analysis went as follows. For each specimen, the T-cell fraction, clonal dominance, and maximum TCR clone frequency were calculated. In TCRdb, the immuneACCESS table is reduced to in-frame sequences with V and J assigned. These tables do not hold every clone; where another copy was compared, an unresolved V gene accounts for under half, and the others remain unexplained. V and J calls and clone size are copied from that table; D and trimming were computed from the DNA. The sample table contains some 6,000 clones; only one count was recorded for roughly two thirds of them. The biggest ten clones account for around 12% of the sample. Per the germline V gene (reference sequence), GTSNPN is the CDR1 and SVGIG is the CDR2. V is cut back by 2 bases and J by 6 bases, with 6 bases in the junction unmatched. Counted from cysteine to phenylalanine, this CDR3 has 14 amino acids. Of all the DNA, just the CDR3 is kept, 42 bases in frame from base 1.

Broader findings and caveats from the paper: In carcinoma specimens, one T-cell clone made up as much as 17% of infiltrating lymphocytes, versus 2% in benign specimens. A median tumor infiltrating lymphocyte percentage of about 2% was observed in carcinoma specimens, compared with about 12% in benign specimens. Fewer T cells were found in urothelial carcinoma specimens than in benign specimens, with medians of about 5,000 and 25,000, respectively.

The sample was tumor-infiltrating cells from bladder cancer. The origin of this receptor is a human donor with urothelial carcinoma. The chain is made from TRBV30 and TRBJ1-5; 8 bases in the middle match TRBD1. The CDR3 protein: CAWSWAGGVQPQHF. The DNA reads as follows: TGTGCCTGGAGTTGGGCAGGGGGCGTTCAGCCCCAGCATTTT.